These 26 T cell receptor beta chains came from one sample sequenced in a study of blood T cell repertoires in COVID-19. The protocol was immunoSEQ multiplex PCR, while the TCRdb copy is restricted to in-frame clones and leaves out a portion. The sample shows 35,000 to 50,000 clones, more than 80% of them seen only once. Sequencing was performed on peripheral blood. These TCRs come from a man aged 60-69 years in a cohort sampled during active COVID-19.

The CDR3 bases are TGTGCCAGCAGCCTAAGTGACAGGAATTCACCCCTCCACTTT. Translation: CASSLSDRNSPLHF. V is TRBV11-2 and J is TRBJ1-6; weak D call: TRBD1 (6 bases). Between the trimmed V and J ends, which lost 5 bases and 7 bases, there was a span of 12 bases. CDR1 and CDR2 from the germline V gene are SGHAT and FQNNGV. The CDR3 has 14 residues. The variable domain in full, completed from reference TRBV11-2 and TRBJ1-6, reads EAGVAQSPRYKIIEKRQSVAFWCNPISGHATLYWYQQILGQGPKLLIQFQNNGVVDDSQLPKDRFSAERLKGVDSTLKIQPAKLEDSAVYLCASSLSDRNSPLHFGNGTRLTVT.

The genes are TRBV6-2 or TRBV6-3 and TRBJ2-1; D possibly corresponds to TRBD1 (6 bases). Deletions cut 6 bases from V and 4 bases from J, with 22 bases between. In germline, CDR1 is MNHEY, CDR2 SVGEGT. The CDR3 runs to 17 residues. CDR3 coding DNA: TGTGCCAGCAGCCCCCCCGGTTTGGGGGCGCGATACAATGAGCAGTTCTTC. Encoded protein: CASSPPGLGARYNEQFF.

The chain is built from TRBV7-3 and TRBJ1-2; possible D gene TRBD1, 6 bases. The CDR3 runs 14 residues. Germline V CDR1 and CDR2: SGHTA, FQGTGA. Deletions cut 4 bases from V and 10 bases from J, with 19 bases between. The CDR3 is CASSSRQAGNDYTF. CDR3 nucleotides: TGTGCCAGCAGCTCTCGACAGGCGGGTAATGACTACACCTTC.

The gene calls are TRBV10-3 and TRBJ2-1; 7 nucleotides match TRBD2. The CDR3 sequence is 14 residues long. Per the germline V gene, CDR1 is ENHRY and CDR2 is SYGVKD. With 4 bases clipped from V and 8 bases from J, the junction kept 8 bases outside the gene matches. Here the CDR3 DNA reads TGTGCCATCAGTGTGGCTAGCGGACGGCATGAGCAGTTCTTC. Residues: CAISVASGRHEQFF.

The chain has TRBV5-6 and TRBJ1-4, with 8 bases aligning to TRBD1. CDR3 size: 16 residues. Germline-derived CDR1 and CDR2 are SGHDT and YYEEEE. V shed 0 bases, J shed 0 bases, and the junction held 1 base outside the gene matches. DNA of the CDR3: TGTGCCAGCAGCTTGGCAGGGGGCTCAACTAATGAAAAACTGTTTTTT. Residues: CASSLAGGSTNEKLFF. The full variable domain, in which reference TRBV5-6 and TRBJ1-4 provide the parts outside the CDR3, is DAGVTQSPTHLIKTRGQQVTLRCSPKSGHDTVSWYQQALGQGPQFIFQYYEEEERQRGNFPDRFSGHQFPNYSSELNVNALLLGDSALYLCASSLAGGSTNEKLFFGSGTQLSVL.

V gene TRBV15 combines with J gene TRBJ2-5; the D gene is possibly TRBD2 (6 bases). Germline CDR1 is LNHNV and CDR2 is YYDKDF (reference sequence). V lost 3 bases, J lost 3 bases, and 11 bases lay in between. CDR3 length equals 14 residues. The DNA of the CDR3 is TGTGCCACCAGCAGGGATGGGACTGAAGAGACCCAGTACTTC. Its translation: CATSRDGTEETQYF. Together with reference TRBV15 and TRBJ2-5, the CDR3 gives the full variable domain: DAMVIQNPRYQVTQFGKPVTLSCSQTLNHNVMYWYQQKSSQAPKLLFHYYDKDFNNEADTPDNFQSRRPNTSFCFLDIRSPGLGDTAMYLCATSRDGTEETQYFGPGTRLLVL.

The CDR3, as DNA: TGTGCCAGCGACGGGGGAGGGGTGAGGACCCTCCACTTT. It specifies CASDGGGVRTLHF. This chain joins TRBV2 and TRBJ1-6, with D possibly TRBD1 on 5 matching bases. V lost 8 bases and J 14 bases, leaving 19 bases between the germline ends. This CDR3 contains 13 residues. Germline assignment: CDR1 SNHLY and CDR2 FYNNEI. Full variable domain (outside the CDR3, taken from reference TRBV2 and TRBJ1-6): EPEVTQTPSHQVTQMGQEVILRCVPISNHLYFYWYRQILGQKVEFLVSFYNNEISEKSEIFDDQFSVERPDGSNFTLKIRSTKLEDSAMYFCASDGGGVRTLHFGNGTRLTVT.

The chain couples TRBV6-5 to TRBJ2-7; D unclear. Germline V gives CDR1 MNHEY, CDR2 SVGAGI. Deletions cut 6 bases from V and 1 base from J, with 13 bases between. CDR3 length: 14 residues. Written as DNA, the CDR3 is TGTGCCAGCAGACTGGCAACCGGGTCCTACGAGCAGTACTTC. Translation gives CASRLATGSYEQYF.

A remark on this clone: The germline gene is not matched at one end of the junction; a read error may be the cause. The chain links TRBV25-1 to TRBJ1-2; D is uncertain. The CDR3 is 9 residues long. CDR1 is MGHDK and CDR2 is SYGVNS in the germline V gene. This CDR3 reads CASRGAAEF. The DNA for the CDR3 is TGTGCCAGCAGGGGCGCCGCCGAATTC.

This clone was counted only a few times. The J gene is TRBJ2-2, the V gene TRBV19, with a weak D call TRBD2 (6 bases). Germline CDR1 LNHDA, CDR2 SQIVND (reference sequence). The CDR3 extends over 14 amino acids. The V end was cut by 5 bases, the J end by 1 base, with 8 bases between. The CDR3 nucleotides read TGTGCCAGTAGTCGTAGCGGGAACACCGGGGAGCTGTTTTTT. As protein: CASSRSGNTGELFF. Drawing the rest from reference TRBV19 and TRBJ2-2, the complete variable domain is DGGITQSPKYLFRKEGQNVTLSCEQNLNHDAMYWYRQDPGQGLRLIYYSQIVNDFQKGDIAEGYSVSREKKESFPLTVTSAQKNPTAFYLCASSRSGNTGELFFGEGSRLTVL.

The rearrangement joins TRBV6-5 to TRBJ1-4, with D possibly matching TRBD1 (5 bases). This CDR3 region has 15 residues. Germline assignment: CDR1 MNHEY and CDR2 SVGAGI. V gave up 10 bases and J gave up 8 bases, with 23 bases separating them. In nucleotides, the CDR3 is TGTGCCACCTTTCCGGCCTTTGGGGCCGGGGAAAAACTGTTTTTT. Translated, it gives CATFPAFGAGEKLFF.

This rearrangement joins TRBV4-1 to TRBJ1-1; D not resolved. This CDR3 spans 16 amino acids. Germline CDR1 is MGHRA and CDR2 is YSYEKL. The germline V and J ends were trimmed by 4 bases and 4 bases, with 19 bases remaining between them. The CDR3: CASSPRPLRRLTEAFF. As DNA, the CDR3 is TGCGCCAGCAGCCCCAGGCCCTTAAGAAGGCTCACTGAAGCTTTCTTT.

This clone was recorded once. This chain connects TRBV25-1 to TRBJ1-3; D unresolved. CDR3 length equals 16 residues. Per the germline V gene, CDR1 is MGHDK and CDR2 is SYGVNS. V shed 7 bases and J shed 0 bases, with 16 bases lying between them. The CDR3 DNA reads TGTGCCAGCATGTCCCGGAGCGCACACTCTGGAAACACCATATATTTT. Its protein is CASMSRSAHSGNTIYF.

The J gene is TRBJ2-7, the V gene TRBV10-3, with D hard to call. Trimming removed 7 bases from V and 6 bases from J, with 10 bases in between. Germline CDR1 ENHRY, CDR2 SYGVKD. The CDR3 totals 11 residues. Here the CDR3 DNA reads TGTGCCATCAATTCAGGCGCCGAGCAGTACTTC. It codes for CAINSGAEQYF.

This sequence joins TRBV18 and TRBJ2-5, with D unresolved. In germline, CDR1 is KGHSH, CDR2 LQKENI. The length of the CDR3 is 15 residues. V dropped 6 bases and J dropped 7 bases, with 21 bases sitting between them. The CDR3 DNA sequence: TGTGCCAGCTCTCCCAGCGTGCCGATCGTTCGGACCCAGTACTTC. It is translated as CASSPSVPIVRTQYF. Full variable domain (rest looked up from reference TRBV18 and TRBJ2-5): NAGVMQNPRHLVRRRGQEARLRCSPMKGHSHVYWYRQLPEEGLKFMVYLQKENIIDESGMPKERFSAEFPKEGPSILRIQQVVRGDSAAYFCASSPSVPIVRTQYFGPGTRLLVL.

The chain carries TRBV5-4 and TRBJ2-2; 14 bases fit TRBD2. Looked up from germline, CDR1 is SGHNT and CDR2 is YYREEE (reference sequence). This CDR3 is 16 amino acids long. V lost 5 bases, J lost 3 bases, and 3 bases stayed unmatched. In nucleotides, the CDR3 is TGTGCCAGCAGGGAGGGACTAGCGGGGGACACCGGGGAGCTGTTTTTT. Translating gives CASREGLAGDTGELFF.

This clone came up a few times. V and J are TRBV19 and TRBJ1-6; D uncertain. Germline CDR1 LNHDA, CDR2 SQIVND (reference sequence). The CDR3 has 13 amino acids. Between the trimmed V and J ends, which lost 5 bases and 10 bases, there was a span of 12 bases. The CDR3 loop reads CASSHRGGSPLHF. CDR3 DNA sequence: TGTGCCAGTAGTCACCGGGGAGGGTCACCCCTCCACTTT.

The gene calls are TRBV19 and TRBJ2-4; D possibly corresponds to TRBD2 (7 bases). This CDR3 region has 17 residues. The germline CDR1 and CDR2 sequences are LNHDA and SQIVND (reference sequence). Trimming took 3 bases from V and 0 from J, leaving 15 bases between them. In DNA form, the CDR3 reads TGTGCCAGTAGTATCCCCGGGGGGCTGCTAGCCAAAAACATTCAGTACTTC. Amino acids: CASSIPGGLLAKNIQYF. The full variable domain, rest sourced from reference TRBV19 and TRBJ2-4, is DGGITQSPKYLFRKEGQNVTLSCEQNLNHDAMYWYRQDPGQGLRLIYYSQIVNDFQKGDIAEGYSVSREKKESFPLTVTSAQKNPTAFYLCASSIPGGLLAKNIQYFGAGTRLSVL.

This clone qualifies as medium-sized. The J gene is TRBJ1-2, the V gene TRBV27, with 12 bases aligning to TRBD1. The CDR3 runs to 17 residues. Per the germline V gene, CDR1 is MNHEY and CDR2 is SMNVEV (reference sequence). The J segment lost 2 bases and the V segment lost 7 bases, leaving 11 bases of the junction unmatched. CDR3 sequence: CASTSRDRGRPNYGYTF. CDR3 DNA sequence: TGTGCCAGCACTTCCCGGGACAGGGGGCGACCGAACTATGGCTACACCTTC.

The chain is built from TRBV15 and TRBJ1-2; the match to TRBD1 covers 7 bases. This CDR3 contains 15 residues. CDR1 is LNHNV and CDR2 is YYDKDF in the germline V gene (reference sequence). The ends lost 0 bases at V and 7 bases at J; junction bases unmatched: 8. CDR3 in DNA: TGTGCCACCAGCAGAGAGAAATACAGGGGTGGTGGCTACACCTTC. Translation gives CATSREKYRGGGYTF.

CDR3 in amino acids: CATSPGQGPYEQYF. DNA for the CDR3: TGTGCCACTTCGCCCGGACAGGGGCCCTACGAGCAGTACTTC. The rearrangement uses TRBV19 and TRBJ2-7; 9 nucleotides agree with TRBD1. The V segment lost 10 bases and the J segment 2 bases; nucleotides outside the gene matches: 9. This CDR3 comprises 14 residues. Germline values: CDR1 LNHDA, CDR2 SQIVND (reference sequence).

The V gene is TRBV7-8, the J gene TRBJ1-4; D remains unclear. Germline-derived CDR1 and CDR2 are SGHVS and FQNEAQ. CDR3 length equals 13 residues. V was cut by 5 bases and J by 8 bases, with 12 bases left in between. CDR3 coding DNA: TGTGCCAGCAGCCTATCCGGAGGGGAAAAACTGTTTTTT. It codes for CASSLSGGEKLFF.

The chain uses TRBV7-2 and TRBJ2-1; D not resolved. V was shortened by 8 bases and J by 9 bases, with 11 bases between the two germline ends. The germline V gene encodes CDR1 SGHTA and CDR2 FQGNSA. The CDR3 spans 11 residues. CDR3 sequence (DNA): TGTGCCAGCGTAATTTCCTTTGAGCAGTTCTTC. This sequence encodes CASVISFEQFF.

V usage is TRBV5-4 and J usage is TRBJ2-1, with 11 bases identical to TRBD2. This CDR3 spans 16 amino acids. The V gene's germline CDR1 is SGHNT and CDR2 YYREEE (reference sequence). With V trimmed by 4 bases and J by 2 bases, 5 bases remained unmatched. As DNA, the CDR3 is TGTGCCAGCAGCCCTTTAGCGGGAGGGCCCTACAATGAGCAGTTCTTC. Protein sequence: CASSPLAGGPYNEQFF.

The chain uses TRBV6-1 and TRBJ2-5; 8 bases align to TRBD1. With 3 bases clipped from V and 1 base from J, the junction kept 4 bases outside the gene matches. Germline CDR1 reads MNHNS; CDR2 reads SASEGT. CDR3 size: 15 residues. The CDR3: CASSEDRALQETQYF. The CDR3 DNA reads TGTGCCAGCAGTGAGGACAGGGCACTCCAAGAGACCCAGTACTTC.

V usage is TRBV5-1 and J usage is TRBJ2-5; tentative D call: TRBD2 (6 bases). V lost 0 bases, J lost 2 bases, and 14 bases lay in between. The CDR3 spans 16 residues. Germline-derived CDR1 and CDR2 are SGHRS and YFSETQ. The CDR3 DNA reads TGCGCCAGCAGCTTGGCGGTCCGCGGGGCACAAGAGACCCAGTACTTC. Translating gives CASSLAVRGAQETQYF.